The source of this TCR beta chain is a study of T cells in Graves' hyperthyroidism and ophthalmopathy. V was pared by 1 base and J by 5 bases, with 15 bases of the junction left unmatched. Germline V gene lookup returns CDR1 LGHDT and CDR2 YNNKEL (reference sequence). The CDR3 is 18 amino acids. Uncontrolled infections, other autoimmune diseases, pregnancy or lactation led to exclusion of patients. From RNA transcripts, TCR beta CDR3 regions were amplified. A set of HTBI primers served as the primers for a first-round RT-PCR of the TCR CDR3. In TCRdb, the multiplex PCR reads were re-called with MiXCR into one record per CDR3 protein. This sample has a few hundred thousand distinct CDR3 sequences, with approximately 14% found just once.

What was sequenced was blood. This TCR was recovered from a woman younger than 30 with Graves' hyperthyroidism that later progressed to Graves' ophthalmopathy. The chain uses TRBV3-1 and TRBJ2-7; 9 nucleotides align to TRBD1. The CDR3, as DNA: TGTGCCAGCAGCCAAGCCCGATACGGACAGGGGAGGAAGGACGAGCAGTACTTC. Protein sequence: CASSQARYGQGRKDEQYF.